This is a list of T cell receptor beta chains from one sample in a study of blood T cell repertoires in COVID-19. Sequencing was performed with immunoSEQ multiplex PCR; in TCRdb, only in-frame clones are kept and a portion is missing. The sample consists of about 220,000 clones, 70% to 85% of them appearing once. Source material: PBMCs or T cells enriched from blood (not recorded which). Receptor source: a woman aged 55-70 years who had recovered from COVID-19. CDR3s include the opening cysteine and the closing phenylalanine or tryptophan. The order of the fields is J gene, D gene, clone size, V gene, CDR3 DNA, CDR3 protein. A D gene is named only where the DNA matches it firmly. The size field is filled for only some rows; it gives once, few, many or a size class.

J gene: TRBJ1-2
D gene: -
clone size: -
V gene: TRBV5-8
CDR3 DNA: TGTGCCAGCAGCCCGCGGGGCTGGGGCTATGGCTACACCTTC
CDR3 protein: CASSPRGWGYGYTF

J gene: TRBJ2-1
D gene: TRBD2
clone size: -
V gene: TRBV3-1/TRBV3-2
CDR3 DNA: TGTGCCAGCAGCCCCGAATTGGGACTAGCATACAATGAGCAGTTCTTC
CDR3 protein: CASSPELGLAYNEQFF

J gene: TRBJ1-2
D gene: -
clone size: few
V gene: TRBV6-2/TRBV6-3
CDR3 DNA: TGTGCCAGCAGTGAGGGAAGGCTTTCTAACTATGGCTACACCTTC
CDR3 protein: CASSEGRLSNYGYTF

J gene: TRBJ1-4
D gene: -
clone size: -
V gene: TRBV30
CDR3 DNA: TGTGCCTGGAGTTCGACCCGAAGAGGTGAAAAACTGTTTTTT
CDR3 protein: CAWSSTRRGEKLFF

J gene: TRBJ1-3
D gene: -
clone size: -
V gene: TRBV29-1
CDR3 DNA: TGCAGCGCCACCCTAACAGGGCCTGGAAACACCATATATTTT
CDR3 protein: CSATLTGPGNTIYF

J gene: TRBJ2-2
D gene: TRBD1
clone size: -
V gene: TRBV6-6
CDR3 DNA: TGTGCCATCGGGACAGACCTCACCGGGGAGCTGTTTTTT
CDR3 protein: CAIGTDLTGELFF

J gene: TRBJ2-7
D gene: TRBD1
clone size: -
V gene: TRBV5-1
CDR3 DNA: TGCGCCAGCGGGGTGATAGGGGGCGGCGAGCAGTACTTC
CDR3 protein: CASGVIGGGEQYF

J gene: TRBJ1-2
D gene: TRBD1
clone size: -
V gene: TRBV5-1
CDR3 DNA: TGCGCCAGCAGCCCCTACCTTCAACAGGGGCACTATGGCTACACCTTC
CDR3 protein: CASSPYLQQGHYGYTF

J gene: TRBJ2-3
D gene: -
clone size: -
V gene: TRBV5-6
CDR3 DNA: TGTGCCAGCAGAGGGACTACAGATACGCAGTATTTT
CDR3 protein: CASRGTTDTQYF

J gene: TRBJ2-1
D gene: TRBD2
clone size: -
V gene: TRBV19
CDR3 DNA: TGTGCCAGTAGTACCCGTCCGGGCGGGAGCACCAATGAGCAGTTCTTC
CDR3 protein: CASSTRPGGSTNEQFF

J gene: TRBJ1-3
D gene: -
clone size: -
V gene: TRBV12-3/TRBV12-4
CDR3 DNA: TGTGCCAGCAATCACATCTCTGGAAACACCATATATTTT
CDR3 protein: CASNHISGNTIYF